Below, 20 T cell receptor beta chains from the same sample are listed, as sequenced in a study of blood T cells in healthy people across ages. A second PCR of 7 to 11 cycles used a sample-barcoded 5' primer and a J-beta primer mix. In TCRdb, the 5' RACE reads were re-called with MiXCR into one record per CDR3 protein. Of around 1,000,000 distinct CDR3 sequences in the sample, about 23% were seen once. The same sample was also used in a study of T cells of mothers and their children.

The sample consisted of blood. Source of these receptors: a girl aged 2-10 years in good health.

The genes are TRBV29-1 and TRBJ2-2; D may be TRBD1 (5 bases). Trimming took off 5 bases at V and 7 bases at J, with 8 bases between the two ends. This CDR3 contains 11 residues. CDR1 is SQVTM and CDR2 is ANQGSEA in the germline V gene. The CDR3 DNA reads TGCAGCGTTAGGGGTGACGGGGAGCTGTTTTTT. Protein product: CSVRGDGELFF.

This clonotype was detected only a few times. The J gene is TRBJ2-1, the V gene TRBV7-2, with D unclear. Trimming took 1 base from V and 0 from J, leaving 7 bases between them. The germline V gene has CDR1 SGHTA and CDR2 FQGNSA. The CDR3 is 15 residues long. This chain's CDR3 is CASSLDASSYNEQFF. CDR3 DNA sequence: TGTGCCAGCAGCTTAGATGCTAGCTCCTACAATGAGCAGTTCTTC.

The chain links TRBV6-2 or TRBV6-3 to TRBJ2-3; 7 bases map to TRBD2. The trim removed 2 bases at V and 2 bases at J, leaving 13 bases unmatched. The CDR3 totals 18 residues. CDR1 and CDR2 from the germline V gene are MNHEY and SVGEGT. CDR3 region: CASSYSFGGTLNTDTQYF. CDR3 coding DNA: TGTGCCAGCAGTTACAGTTTCGGGGGGACTTTGAACACAGATACGCAGTATTTT.

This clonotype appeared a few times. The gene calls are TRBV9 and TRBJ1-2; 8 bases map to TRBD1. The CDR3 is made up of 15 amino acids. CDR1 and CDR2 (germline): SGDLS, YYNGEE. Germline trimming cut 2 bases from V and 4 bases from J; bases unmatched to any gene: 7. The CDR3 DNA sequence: TGTGCCAGCAGCGTCTTTGTAACAGGGGGCTATGGCTACACCTTC. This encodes CASSVFVTGGYGYTF.

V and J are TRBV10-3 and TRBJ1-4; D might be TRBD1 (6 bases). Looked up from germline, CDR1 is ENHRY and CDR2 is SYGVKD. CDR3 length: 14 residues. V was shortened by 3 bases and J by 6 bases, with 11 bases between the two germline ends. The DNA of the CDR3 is TGTGCCATCAGTGAAGAGGGGGGAGATGAAAAACTGTTTTTT. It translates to CAISEEGGDEKLFF.

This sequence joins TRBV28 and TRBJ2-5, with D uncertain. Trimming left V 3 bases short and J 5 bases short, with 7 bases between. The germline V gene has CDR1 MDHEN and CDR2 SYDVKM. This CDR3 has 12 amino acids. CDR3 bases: TGTGCCAGCAGTTTTTTAGTTGAGACCCAGTACTTC. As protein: CASSFLVETQYF.

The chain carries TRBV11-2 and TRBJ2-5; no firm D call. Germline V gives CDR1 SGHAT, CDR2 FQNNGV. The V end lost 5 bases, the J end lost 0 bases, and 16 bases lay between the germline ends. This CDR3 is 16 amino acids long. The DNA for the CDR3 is TGTGCCAGCAGCAAGGGATCCAACAGAAACCAAGAGACCCAGTACTTC. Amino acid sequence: CASSKGSNRNQETQYF.

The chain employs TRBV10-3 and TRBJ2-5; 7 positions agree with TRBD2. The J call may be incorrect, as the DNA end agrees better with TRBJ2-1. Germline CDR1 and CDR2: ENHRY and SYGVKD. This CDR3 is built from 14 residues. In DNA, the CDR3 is TGTGCCATCAGTGAGCCGGGGGGAAGTGATGAGCAGTTCTTC. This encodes CAISEPGGSDEQFF.

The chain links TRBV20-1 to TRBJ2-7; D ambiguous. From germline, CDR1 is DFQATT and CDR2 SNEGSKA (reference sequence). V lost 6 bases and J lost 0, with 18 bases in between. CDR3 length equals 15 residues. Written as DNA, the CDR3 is TGCAGTGCCATAAATACGGCTCTAGGCTCCTACGAGCAGTACTTC. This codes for CSAINTALGSYEQYF.

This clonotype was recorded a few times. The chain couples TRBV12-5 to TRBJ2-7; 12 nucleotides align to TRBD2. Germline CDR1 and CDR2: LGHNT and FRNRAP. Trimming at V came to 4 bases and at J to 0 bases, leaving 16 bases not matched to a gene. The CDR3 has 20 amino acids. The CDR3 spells CASGSRPLAGGRSSSYEQYF. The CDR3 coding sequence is TGTGCTAGTGGTTCCAGACCACTAGCGGGGGGCCGTTCCAGCTCCTACGAGCAGTACTTC.

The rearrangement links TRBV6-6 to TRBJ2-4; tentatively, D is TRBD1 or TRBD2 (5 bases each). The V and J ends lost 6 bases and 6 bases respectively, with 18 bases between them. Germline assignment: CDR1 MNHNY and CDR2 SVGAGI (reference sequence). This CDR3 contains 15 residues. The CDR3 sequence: CASRDSGTLGNIQYF. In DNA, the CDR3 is TGTGCCAGCAGGGATTCCGGGACCCTAGGAAACATTCAGTACTTC.

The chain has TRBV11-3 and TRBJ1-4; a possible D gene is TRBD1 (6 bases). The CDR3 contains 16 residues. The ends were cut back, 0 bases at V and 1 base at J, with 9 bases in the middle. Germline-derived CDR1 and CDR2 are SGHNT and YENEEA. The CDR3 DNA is TGTGCCAGCAGCTTAGACTCCAGGGGAACTAATGAAAAACTGTTTTTT. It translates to CASSLDSRGTNEKLFF.

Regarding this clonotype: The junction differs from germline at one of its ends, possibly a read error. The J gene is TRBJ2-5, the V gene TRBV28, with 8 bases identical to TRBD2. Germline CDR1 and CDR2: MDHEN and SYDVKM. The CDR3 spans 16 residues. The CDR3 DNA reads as TGTGCCAGCAGTTTAAGGGGACTAGGGGGGATGGAGACCCAGTGCTTC. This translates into CASSLRGLGGMETQCF.

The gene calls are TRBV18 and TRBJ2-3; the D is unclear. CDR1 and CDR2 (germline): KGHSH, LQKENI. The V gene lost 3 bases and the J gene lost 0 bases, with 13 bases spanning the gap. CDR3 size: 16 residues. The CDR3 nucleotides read TGTGCCAGCTCACCCCGGGTCCGACCTAGCACAGATACGCAGTATTTT. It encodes CASSPRVRPSTDTQYF. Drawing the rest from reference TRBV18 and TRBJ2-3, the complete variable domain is NAGVMQNPRHLVRRRGQEARLRCSPMKGHSHVYWYRQLPEEGLKFMVYLQKENIIDESGMPKERFSAEFPKEGPSILRIQQVVRGDSAAYFCASSPRVRPSTDTQYFGPGTRLTVL.

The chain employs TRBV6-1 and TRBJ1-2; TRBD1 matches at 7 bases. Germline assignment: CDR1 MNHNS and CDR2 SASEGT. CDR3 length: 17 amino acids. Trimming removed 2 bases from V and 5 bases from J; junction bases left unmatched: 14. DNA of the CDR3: TGTGCCAGCAGTGAATGGTCCCTTTGGGACAGACCTTATGGCTACACCTTC. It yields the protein CASSEWSLWDRPYGYTF.

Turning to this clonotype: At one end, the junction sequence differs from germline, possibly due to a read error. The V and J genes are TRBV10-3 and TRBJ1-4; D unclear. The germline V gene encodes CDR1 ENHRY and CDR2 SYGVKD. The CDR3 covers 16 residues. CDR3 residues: CAISESGGPTNEKPFF. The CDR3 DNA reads TGTGCCATCAGTGAGTCTGGCGGCCCAACTAATGAAAAACCGTTTTTT.

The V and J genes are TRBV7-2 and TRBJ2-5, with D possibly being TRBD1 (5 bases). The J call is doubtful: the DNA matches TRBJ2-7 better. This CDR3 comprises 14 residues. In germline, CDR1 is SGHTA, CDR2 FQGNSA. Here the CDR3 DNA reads TGTGCCAGCAGCTTAGTAGTGGGGCCCTACGAGCAGTACTTC. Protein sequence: CASSLVVGPYEQYF.

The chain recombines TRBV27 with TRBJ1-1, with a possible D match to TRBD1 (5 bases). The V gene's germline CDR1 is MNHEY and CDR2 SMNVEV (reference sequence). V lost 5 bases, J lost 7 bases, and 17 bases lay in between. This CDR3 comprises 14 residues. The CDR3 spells CASSLMGLTGEAFF. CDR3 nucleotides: TGTGCCAGCAGTCTCATGGGACTCACGGGTGAAGCTTTCTTT.

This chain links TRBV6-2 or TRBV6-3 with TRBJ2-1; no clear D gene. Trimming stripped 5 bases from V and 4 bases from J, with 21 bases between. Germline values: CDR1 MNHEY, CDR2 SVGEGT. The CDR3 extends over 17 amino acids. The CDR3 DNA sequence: TGTGCCAGCAGTATAGCCCGTGGCCCAACAGCTTACAATGAGCAGTTCTTC. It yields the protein CASSIARGPTAYNEQFF.

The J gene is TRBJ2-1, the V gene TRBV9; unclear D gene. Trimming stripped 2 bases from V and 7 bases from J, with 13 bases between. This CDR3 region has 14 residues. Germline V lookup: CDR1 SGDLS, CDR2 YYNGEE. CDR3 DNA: TGTGCCAGCAGCGTTTATGGCGGTTCAAATGAGCAGTTCTTC. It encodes CASSVYGGSNEQFF. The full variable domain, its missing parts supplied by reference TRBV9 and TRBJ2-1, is DSGVTQTPKHLITATGQRVTLRCSPRSGDLSVYWYQQSLDQGLQFLIQYYNGEERAKGNILERFSAQQFPDLHSELNLSSLELGDSALYFCASSVYGGSNEQFFGPGTRLTVL.